The sequence of this T cell receptor beta chain was determined in a study of blood T cell repertoires in COVID-19 (dated by TCRdb to the early 2020s). A note on the overall study: Collaborator samples came from the United States, Italy and Spain and covered acute and convalescent phases of COVID-19. The prospective study material was composed of cDNA or gDNA derived from T cells, B-cell-depleted T cells, or PBMCs. Deeply sampled blood TCRbeta repertoires from subjects exposed to, actively infected with, or recovered from COVID-19 were included in the dataset. A freely available public database, intended as a resource for researchers studying the immune response to SARS-CoV-2, is where the repertoires were released. Samples came from the ongoing ImmuneRACE study (first 160 participants) plus 1,254 subjects from 6 global collaborators. A de-identified subject ID, COVID-19 status, age in years and sex were almost always included in the sample metadata. HLA class I and class II types, where available, came from metadata supplied by the sample provider rather than from assay-based typing.

Whole blood was collected in K2EDTA tubes by collaborating institutions according to the institutions' own protocols. For TCRbeta analysis, collaborators shipped samples as frozen whole blood, isolated PBMCs, or DNA extracted from either of those sample types. Notes on this clone: The clone's antigen remains unknown. No base quality values were provided; no much bigger clone lies one nucleotide off.

TCRbeta CDR3 regions were amplified from genomic DNA using the immunoSEQ Assay, a bias-controlled multiplex PCR. The original methods were these. The number of nucleated cells in each sample was estimated from the amplification of reference gene primers within the assay. To quantify the absolute abundance of each unique TCRbeta CDR3 rearrangement, sequence reads were collapsed and filtered. For each sample, productive Simpson clonality was calculated by taking the square root of Simpson's diversity index across productive rearrangements. Drawn from immuneACCESS, this table holds only the in-frame rearrangements with V and J called that TCRdb kept. Clones are partly lost; checked studies trace under half to an unresolved V gene and leave the rest unexplained. V, J and clone size reflect that table, while D and trimming were determined from the DNA. The sample includes under 400,000 clones, with roughly 89% observed a single time. The ten largest account for approximately 7% of the sample.

The full study reports these points: The amount of clinical and demographic metadata varied by source and participant and was provided uncurated.

This clonotype was sampled from a man younger than 35 with active or convalescent COVID-19. The sequenced material came from peripheral blood.

The CDR3 has the sequence CASSPGYREGGQPQHF. At the DNA level, the sequence is TGCGCCAGCAGCCCCGGCTATCGGGAGGGCGGCCAGCCCCAGCATTTT. Recombination linked TRBV4-1 to TRBJ1-5, with the D gene not clear enough to name. The junction shows trimming of 4 bases on V and 7 bases on J, plus 20 bases between the germline ends. The germline V gene specifies MGHRA as CDR1 and YSYEKL as CDR2. The CDR3 numbers 16 residues from cysteine through phenylalanine. The only DNA kept is the CDR3, 48 bases in frame from the first base.